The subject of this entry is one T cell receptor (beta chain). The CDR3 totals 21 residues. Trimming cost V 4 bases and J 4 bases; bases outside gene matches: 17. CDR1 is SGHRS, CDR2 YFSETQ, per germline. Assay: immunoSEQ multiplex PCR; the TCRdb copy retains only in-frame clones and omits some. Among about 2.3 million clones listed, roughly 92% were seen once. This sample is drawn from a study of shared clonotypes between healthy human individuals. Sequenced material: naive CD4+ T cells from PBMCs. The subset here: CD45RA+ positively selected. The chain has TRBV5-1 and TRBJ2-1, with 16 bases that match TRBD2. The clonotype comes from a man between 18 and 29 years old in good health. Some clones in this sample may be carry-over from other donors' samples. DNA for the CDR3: TGCGCCAGCAGCAGCACCGGGACTAGCGGGAGGGCTCGAGATTCTTACAATGAGCAGTTCTTC. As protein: CASSSTGTSGRARDSYNEQFF. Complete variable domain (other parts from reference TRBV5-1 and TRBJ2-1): KAGVTQTPRYLIKTRGQQVTLSCSPISGHRSVSWYQQTPGQGLQFLFEYFSETQRNKGNFPGRFSGRQFSNSRSEMNVSTLELGDSALYLCASSSTGTSGRARDSYNEQFFGPGTRLTVL.